The clone carrying this T cell receptor (beta chain) turned up a few times. This CDR3 has 14 residues. V was clipped by 6 bases and J by 3 bases, with 11 bases between them. Per germline, CDR1 LNHDA and CDR2 SQIVND (reference sequence). This specimen belongs to a study of blood T cell repertoires in COVID-19. At the level of the study: Researchers got acute and convalescent COVID-19 samples from the United States, Italy and Spain. Sample material is recorded as cDNA or gDNA derived from T cells, B-cell-depleted T cells, or PBMCs.

Study processing details: Scientists estimated how many nucleated cells there were by amplifying reference gene primers. The repertoire was sequenced with immunoSEQ multiplex PCR; TCRdb's copy has only in-frame clones and lacks some. V, J and clone size reflect that table, while D and trimming were determined from the DNA. In the table there are tens of thousands of clones, around nine tenths of which are singletons. The clonotype comes from a woman aged 55-70 years with acute or convalescent COVID-19. The chain links TRBV19 to TRBJ1-4; tentative D call: TRBD1 (6 bases). Sample: peripheral blood. CDR3 sequence: CASRKTGPNEKLFF. CDR3 DNA: TGTGCCAGTAGGAAGACAGGACCTAATGAAAAACTGTTTTTT.